This T cell receptor (beta chain) was found in a study of T cell changes during pregnancy in multiple sclerosis. V was cut by 5 bases and J by 2 bases, with 13 bases left in between. The CDR3 is made up of 14 amino acids. In germline, CDR1 is SGHRS, CDR2 YFSETQ. The method was immunoSEQ multiplex PCR; TCRdb's version includes in-frame clones alone and lacks a portion of them. The data contain about 77,000 clones, 89% of them singletons. This TCR was recovered from a female donor with multiple sclerosis, enrolled in a pregnancy study. Specimen: peripheral blood, collected before pregnancy. V and J are TRBV5-1 and TRBJ1-1; D is unclear. The CDR3 loop is CASREGRLNTEAFF. The CDR3 DNA is TGCGCCAGCAGGGAGGGCAGGCTTAACACTGAAGCTTTCTTT.